The next 13 T cell receptor beta chains were all read from a single sample in a study of cytomegalovirus exposure and HLA in healthy donors. This table comes from immunoSEQ multiplex PCR, and its TCRdb copy is limited to in-frame clones, with some not included. This table has some 140,000 clones, around 85% appearing once. Sample: PBMCs. All receptors come from a man in his late teens or twenties in good health and CMV-seronegative.

This clone has a single count. The gene calls are TRBV6-1 and TRBJ2-7, with 9 bases aligning to TRBD2. V was clipped by 6 bases and J by 12 bases; unmatched bases: 18. The germline V gene encodes CDR1 MNHNS and CDR2 SASEGT. The CDR3 extends over 15 amino acids. CDR3 DNA: TGTGCCAGCAGGCCCCAAGGGCGGGAGGGCCTGAGCATGTACTTC. Encoded protein: CASRPQGREGLSMYF.

As DNA, the CDR3 is TGTGCCAGCAGTGAAGCTCCGGGGAATTATGGCTACACCTTC. Protein sequence: CASSEAPGNYGYTF. V is TRBV2 and J is TRBJ1-2; no reliable D call. Germline lookup yields CDR1 SNHLY and CDR2 FYNNEI. The V and J ends lost 0 bases and 5 bases respectively, with 10 bases between them. CDR3 size: 14 residues.

The chain links TRBV1 to TRBJ2-7; the table assigns TRBD2, which was not confirmed against the DNA. TRBV1 is annotated as a pseudogene. The CDR3 is made up of 10 amino acids. The CDR3, as DNA: TGCACCAGCAGCCTTCGCCTCGGGTACTTC. It is translated as CTSSLRLGYF.

This clone was found a few times. The sample holds other DNA sequences that translate to the same CDR3. The CDR3 bases are TGTGCCAGCAGCTTAGGGCGGGAGACCCAGTACTTC. The encoded protein is CASSLGRETQYF. The gene calls are TRBV11-3 and TRBJ2-5; D not certain. The CDR3 runs to 12 residues. Trimming stripped 1 base from V and 5 bases from J, with 5 bases between. Germline CDR1 and CDR2: SGHNT and YENEEA.

The chain combines TRBV5-6 with TRBJ2-3; 10 bases map to TRBD1. J gave up 3 bases and V 2 bases, and 9 bases lay outside the gene matches. The CDR3 is 17 residues long. Germline V gene sequence: CDR1 SGHDT, CDR2 YYEEEE. This chain's CDR3 is CASSFVGQGYFTDTQYF. For the CDR3, the DNA is TGTGCCAGCAGCTTTGTGGGACAGGGGTATTTTACAGATACGCAGTATTTT.

The chain combines TRBV7-6 with TRBJ2-5; 7 bases agree with TRBD2. The J call may be wrong; the DNA end is better matched by TRBJ2-7. From germline, CDR1 is SGHVS and CDR2 FNYEAQ. The CDR3 runs to 16 residues. The CDR3: CASSLALGGTTYEQYF. The CDR3 DNA is TGTGCCAGCAGCTTAGCATTGGGCGGGACTACCTACGAGCAGTACTTC.

This chain links TRBV6-1 with TRBJ1-5, with D uncertain. This CDR3 comprises 13 residues. From germline, CDR1 is MNHNS and CDR2 SASEGT. With 6 bases removed from V and 6 bases from J, the gap between germline ends came to 12 bases. The CDR3 loop reads CASSPEAGQPQHF. The DNA for the CDR3 is TGTGCCAGCAGCCCGGAGGCGGGTCAGCCCCAGCATTTT.

This clone was counted a single time. The rearrangement links TRBV11-2 to TRBJ2-5; the D gene is possibly TRBD2 (6 bases). V lost 10 bases and J 0 bases, leaving 9 bases between the germline ends. This CDR3 is built from 12 residues. The germline CDR1 and CDR2 sequences are SGHAT and FQNNGV. Written as DNA, the CDR3 is TGTGCCATCTCGGGGGACCAAGAGACCCAGTACTTC. Protein sequence: CAISGDQETQYF. The full variable domain, completed using reference TRBV11-2 and TRBJ2-5, is EAGVAQSPRYKIIEKRQSVAFWCNPISGHATLYWYQQILGQGPKLLIQFQNNGVVDDSQLPKDRFSAERLKGVDSTLKIQPAKLEDSAVYLCAISGDQETQYFGPGTRLLVL.

This sequence joins TRBV4-3 and TRBJ2-3; 10 nucleotides align to TRBD2. V shed 2 bases, J shed 3 bases, and the junction held 8 bases outside the gene matches. The length of the CDR3 is 17 residues. Per germline, CDR1 LGHNA and CDR2 YSLEER. The CDR3 spells CASSQMSGRAVTDTQYF. In nucleotides, the CDR3 is TGCGCCAGCAGCCAAATGAGCGGGAGGGCCGTTACAGATACGCAGTATTTT.

The chain recombines TRBV5-1 with TRBJ2-7, with a tentative D call TRBD1 (6 bases). V was trimmed by 0 bases and J by 2 bases, leaving 15 bases between them. The CDR3 sequence is 16 residues long. Germline V CDR1 and CDR2: SGHRS, YFSETQ. The DNA for the CDR3 is TGCGCCAGCAGCTTGGGGCAGGGGCCACTGCCCTACGAGCAGTACTTC. Translating it yields CASSLGQGPLPYEQYF.

This chain joins TRBV19 and TRBJ1-2, with no clear D. Germline V gene sequence: CDR1 LNHDA, CDR2 SQIVND (reference sequence). The V end lost 9 bases, the J end lost 2 bases, and 13 bases lay between the germline ends. The CDR3 loop spans 13 amino acids. The CDR3 nucleotides read TGTGCCAGCTCCCCTAGCCTGAACTATGGCTACACCTTC. Its translation: CASSPSLNYGYTF.

On this clone: Distinct nucleotide sequences in the sample also encode this CDR3. The chain links TRBV5-4 to TRBJ2-3; 13 bases map to TRBD2. Germline V CDR1 and CDR2: SGHNT, YYREEE (reference sequence). The V segment lost 4 bases and the J segment 3 bases; nucleotides outside the gene matches: 5. The CDR3 covers 16 residues. The CDR3 region has the DNA TGTGCCAGCAGCCGAGGACTAGCGGGAGTAACAGATACGCAGTATTTT. Protein product: CASSRGLAGVTDTQYF.

By sample fraction, this clone is medium-sized. This sequence joins TRBV6-1 and TRBJ2-3; TRBD1 matches at 8 bases. The CDR3 runs to 14 residues. CDR1 is MNHNS, CDR2 SASEGT, per germline. After removal of 0 bases from V and 6 bases from J, the junction contained 2 bases not matched to a gene. DNA of the CDR3: TGTGCCAGCAGTGAAGCGCAGGGGGCGGATACGCAGTATTTT. Its translation: CASSEAQGADTQYF.